The following is a TCR beta chain sequence with its context. Its antigen is not identified. The sample belongs to a study of siplizumab effects on memory and regulatory T cells. This CDR3 is 14 amino acids long. Trimming removed 5 bases from V and 4 bases from J, with 14 bases in between. Per the germline V gene, CDR1 is LNHDA and CDR2 is SQIVND (reference sequence). Assays covered roughly 90,000 TCR templates per sample. Using immunoSEQ multiplex PCR, the repertoire was profiled, and TCRdb retains in-frame clones only, with some absent. The sample contains approximately 82,000 clones, approximately 88% of which appear only once. Study-level results: Memory cells that were CD4+ and unstimulated gave rise to alloreactive sequences, which siplizumab significantly reduced. Under siplizumab, an average about 70% of mappable alloreactive CD4+ clones were Treg-derived, compared with around 25% in controls.

The material sequenced was Tregs sorted from blood. The receptor comes from a human donor in good health. The chain recombines TRBV19 with TRBJ1-1, with D perhaps matching TRBD1 (6 bases). CDR3: CASSGRQVRTEAFF. CDR3 in DNA: TGTGCCAGTAGTGGACGACAGGTCCGCACTGAAGCTTTCTTT.